Presented here are 15 T cell receptor beta chains from one specimen sequenced in a study of neoadjuvant nivolumab and ipilimumab in lung cancer. Sequencing was performed with immunoSEQ multiplex PCR; in TCRdb, only in-frame clones are kept and a portion is missing. The sample includes 25,000 to 30,000 clones, nearly 85% of them seen just once. The input for sequencing was tumor tissue, taken after neoadjuvant nivolumab, alone or with ipilimumab, at or shortly before surgery. Every receptor here comes from an adult with non-small cell lung cancer.

The chain couples TRBV7-9 to TRBJ2-3, with TRBD2 matching 8 bases. The CDR3 runs 15 residues. Germline-derived CDR1 and CDR2 are SEHNR and FQNEAQ (reference sequence). The V segment lost 7 bases and the J segment 7 bases; nucleotides outside the gene matches: 13. The CDR3 loop reads CASTPGETSVYTQYF. CDR3 DNA sequence: TGTGCCAGCACCCCAGGAGAGACTAGCGTCTATACGCAGTATTTT. The full variable domain, rest sourced from reference TRBV7-9 and TRBJ2-3, is DTGVSQNPRHKITKRGQNVTFRCDPISEHNRLYWYRQTLGQGPEFLTYFQNEAQLEKSRLLSDRFSAERPKGSFSTLEIQRTEQGDSAMYLCASTPGETSVYTQYFGPGTRLTVL.

V usage is TRBV27 and J usage is TRBJ1-2; D not certain. Germline values: CDR1 MNHEY, CDR2 SMNVEV (reference sequence). Trimming cost V 5 bases and J 0 bases, with 10 bases left between them. This CDR3 contains 14 residues. The CDR3 DNA reads TGTGCCAGCAGTCCCGGACGGACTAACTATGGCTACACCTTC. Translation gives CASSPGRTNYGYTF.

This chain joins TRBV28 and TRBJ2-3; D may be TRBD1 (6 bases). Germline V gene data show CDR1 as MDHEN and CDR2 as SYDVKM. Trimming stripped 9 bases from V and 4 bases from J, with 17 bases between. The CDR3 length is 14 residues. CDR3 sequence reads: CASGEGGFADTQYF. CDR3 sequence (DNA): TGTGCCAGTGGTGAAGGGGGTTTTGCAGATACGCAGTATTTT.

This chain uses TRBV29-1 with TRBJ1-2; D gene ambiguous. There are 11 residues in the CDR3. Per the germline V gene, CDR1 is SQVTM and CDR2 is ANQGSEA. V was shortened by 5 bases and J by 5 bases, with 9 bases between the two germline ends. CDR3 sequence: CSVPRDYGYTF. The CDR3 bases are TGCAGCGTTCCCCGAGATTATGGCTACACCTTC.

This clone was detected only once. The chain is built from TRBV6-5 and TRBJ1-1; D is perhaps TRBD1 (5 bases). Germline V gene data show CDR1 as MNHEY and CDR2 as SVGAGI. The CDR3 spans 14 residues. Trimming left V 2 bases short and J 1 base short, with 8 bases between. In nucleotides, the CDR3 is TGTGCCAGCAGTTACCCGGGGCCGAACACTGAAGCTTTCTTT. Amino acid sequence: CASSYPGPNTEAFF.

V and J are TRBV30 and TRBJ2-1; 8 bases fit TRBD2. With 2 bases clipped from V and 0 bases from J, the junction kept 15 bases outside the gene matches. Looked up from germline, CDR1 is GTSNPN and CDR2 is SVGIG (reference sequence). The CDR3 has 19 residues. Here the CDR3 DNA reads TGTGCCTGGAGTATCCCAGCGGGAGAACTACTTTACTCCTACAATGAGCAGTTCTTC. Encoded protein: CAWSIPAGELLYSYNEQFF.

This clone was seen a handful of times. The genes are TRBV30 and TRBJ2-5; D may be TRBD1 or TRBD2 (5 bases each). This CDR3 spans 12 amino acids. V was pared by 6 bases and J by 4 bases, with 12 bases between. Germline loops: CDR1 GTSNPN, CDR2 SVGIG (reference sequence). The DNA of the CDR3 is TGTGCCTGCCTTTCTGGGGGAGAGACCCAGTACTTC. Its protein product is CACLSGGETQYF.

This clone was counted once. The chain couples TRBV7-2 to TRBJ2-5; D remains ambiguous. Trimming removed 1 base at V and 2 bases at J, with 5 bases between. CDR1 and CDR2 from the germline V gene are SGHTA and FQGNSA. This CDR3 comprises 13 residues. CDR3 DNA sequence: TGTGCCAGCAGCTTAGACAGACAAGAGACCCAGTACTTC. Translation gives CASSLDRQETQYF.

V usage is TRBV9 and J usage is TRBJ1-3; perhaps TRBD1 as D (5 bases). The V and J ends lost 4 bases and 0 bases respectively, with 11 bases between them. Germline V gives CDR1 SGDLS, CDR2 YYNGEE. This CDR3 has 15 amino acids. CDR3 sequence reads: CASSFDGGSGNTIYF. For the CDR3, the DNA is TGTGCCAGCAGCTTCGACGGGGGCTCTGGAAACACCATATATTTT.

The chain uses TRBV5-1 and TRBJ2-3; TRBD1 or TRBD2 may be the D gene (5 bases each). CDR1 and CDR2 from the germline V gene are SGHRS and YFSETQ. Trimming took 7 bases from V and 6 from J, leaving 18 bases between them. The CDR3 extends over 14 amino acids. The CDR3, as DNA: TGCGCCAGCTCACAGGAGGCATCGTACGATACGCAGTATTTT. Amino acid sequence: CASSQEASYDTQYF.

V and J are TRBV19 and TRBJ1-2; D is undetermined. Trimming removed 6 bases from V and 4 bases from J, with 12 bases in between. The CDR3 contains 13 residues. Germline CDR1 is LNHDA and CDR2 is SQIVND (reference sequence). The CDR3 loop is CASRTGLSYGYTF. The CDR3 DNA sequence: TGTGCCAGTAGGACCGGACTCTCCTATGGCTACACCTTC.

This clone occurred once. This chain uses TRBV6-1 with TRBJ1-1; the D is unclear. This CDR3 contains 11 residues. The V end lost 7 bases, the J end lost 2 bases, and 5 bases lay between the germline ends. The germline gives CDR1 MNHNS, CDR2 SASEGT. The CDR3 DNA follows: TGTGCCAGCACAGATAACACTGAAGCTTTCTTT. Its protein is CASTDNTEAFF.

V and J are TRBV4-3 and TRBJ1-1; no definite D call. This CDR3 is 15 amino acids long. Trimming removed 0 bases from V and 8 bases from J, with 16 bases in between. The germline V gene encodes CDR1 LGHNA and CDR2 YSLEER. DNA for the CDR3: TGCGCCAGCAGCCAAGATCAGTACATTCGAATGGAAGCTTTCTTT. Its translation is CASSQDQYIRMEAFF.

CDR3 DNA: TGTGCCAGCAGCTTCCCCGGGGGTGGTAGTGAGACCCAGTACTTC. This encodes CASSFPGGGSETQYF. The J gene is TRBJ2-5, the V gene TRBV7-9; D perhaps matches TRBD2 (6 bases). The CDR3 loop spans 15 amino acids. Germline CDR1 reads SEHNR; CDR2 reads FQNEAQ (reference sequence). V gave up 3 bases and J gave up 5 bases, with 16 bases separating them.

The gene calls are TRBV29-1 and TRBJ1-1; the match to TRBD1 covers 7 bases. V lost 3 bases, J lost 3 bases, and 7 bases stayed unmatched. The CDR3 loop spans 14 amino acids. Per the germline V gene, CDR1 is SQVTM and CDR2 is ANQGSEA. In DNA, the CDR3 is TGCAGCGTTGAGAAGACAGGGAGCTACACTGAAGCTTTCTTT. This codes for CSVEKTGSYTEAFF.